The entry that follows covers one T cell receptor (beta chain) sequence. An amount of RNA that ranged from roughly 0.45 to 1 ug was reverse transcribed with random hexamers. TCR beta CDR3 was amplified by immunoSEQ covering 54 Vbeta and 13 Jbeta. TCRdb processed the immunoSEQ multiplex PCR reads anew with MiXCR; each CDR3 protein has one entry. Here the sample spans fewer than 65,000 distinct CDR3 sequences, over 85% being singletons. V was clipped by 0 bases and J by 0 bases, with 6 bases between them. This CDR3 is built from 16 residues. Germline values: CDR1 SEHNR, CDR2 FQNEAQ (reference sequence). The data were taken from a study of CD8 T cells in Susac syndrome.

The TCR sequence derives from a human donor in good health. This chain joins TRBV7-9 and TRBJ2-6; D not resolved. Source material: CD8+ T cells from PBMCs. The DNA of the CDR3 is TGTGCCAGCAGCTTAGCGGGTCTCTCTGGGGCCAACGTCCTGACTTTC. It codes for CASSLAGLSGANVLTF. Looking up the rest from reference TRBV7-9 and TRBJ2-6 gives the full variable domain: DTGVSQNPRHKITKRGQNVTFRCDPISEHNRLYWYRQTLGQGPEFLTYFQNEAQLEKSRLLSDRFSAERPKGSFSTLEIQRTEQGDSAMYLCASSLAGLSGANVLTFGAGSRLTVL.